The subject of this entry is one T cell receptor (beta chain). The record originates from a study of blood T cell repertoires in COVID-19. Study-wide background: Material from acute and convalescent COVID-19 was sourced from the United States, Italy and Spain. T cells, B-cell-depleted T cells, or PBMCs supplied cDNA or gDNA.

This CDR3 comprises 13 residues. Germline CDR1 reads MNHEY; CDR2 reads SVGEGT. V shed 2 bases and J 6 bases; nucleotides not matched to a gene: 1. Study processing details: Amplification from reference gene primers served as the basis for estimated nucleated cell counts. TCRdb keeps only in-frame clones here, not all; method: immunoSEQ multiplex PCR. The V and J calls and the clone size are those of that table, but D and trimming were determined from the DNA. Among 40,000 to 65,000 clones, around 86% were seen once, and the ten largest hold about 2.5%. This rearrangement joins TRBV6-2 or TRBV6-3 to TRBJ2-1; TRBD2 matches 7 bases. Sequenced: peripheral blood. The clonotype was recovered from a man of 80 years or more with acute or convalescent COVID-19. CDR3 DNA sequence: TGTGCCAGCAGTTACGGGGGGGTCAATGAGCAGTTCTTC. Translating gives CASSYGGVNEQFF.